Below are 12 T cell receptor beta chains sequenced from a single sample in a study of T cell responses to AZD1222 COVID-19 vaccine. The assay was immunoSEQ multiplex PCR, and TCRdb's table has in-frame clones only and misses some. The table lists about 120,000 clones, roughly nine tenths of them singletons. Sequenced here: peripheral blood, sampled 28 days after the second AZD1222 dose. The source of these receptors is an adult who received the AZD1222 COVID-19 vaccine.

This clone has just one count. The gene calls are TRBV12-3 or TRBV12-4 and TRBJ1-2; D not resolved. The length of the CDR3 is 13 residues. The V and J ends lost 5 bases and 5 bases respectively, with 12 bases between them. The CDR3 loop reads CASSPTGNYGYTF. For the CDR3, the DNA is TGTGCCAGCAGTCCCACCGGGAATTATGGCTACACCTTC.

This clone appeared a single time. This chain uses TRBV5-1 with TRBJ2-2, with 10 bases matching TRBD1. Losses at the gene ends were 4 bases for V and 7 bases for J; bases not matched to a gene: 7. CDR1 and CDR2 (germline): SGHRS, YFSETQ. CDR3 length: 15 residues. The CDR3 nucleotides read TGCGCCAGCAGCCCCGGGACAGGGGATGGCGGGGAGCTGTTTTTT. This codes for CASSPGTGDGGELFF.

The chain recombines TRBV3-1 (or the pseudogene TRBV3-2) with TRBJ2-1, with 7 bases matching TRBD1. CDR1 and CDR2 from the germline V gene are LGHDT and YNNKEL (reference sequence). The CDR3 loop spans 18 amino acids. V trimming: 4 bases; J trimming: 5 bases; junction bases outside the gene matches: 17. CDR3 in amino acids: CASSLRRTRQGRDNEQFF. The CDR3, as DNA: TGTGCCAGCAGCCTGCGGAGGACCAGACAGGGCCGGGACAATGAGCAGTTCTTC.

The V call is TRBV6-5, the J call TRBJ2-1, with D hard to call. From germline, CDR1 is MNHEY and CDR2 SVGAGI. Trimming removed 4 bases from V and 4 bases from J, with 8 bases in between. The CDR3 runs 13 residues. CDR3 loop: CASSSLSYNEQFF. DNA for the CDR3: TGTGCCAGCAGTTCCCTTTCGTACAATGAGCAGTTCTTC.

The genes are TRBV3-1 (or the pseudogene TRBV3-2) and TRBJ1-2; D is perhaps TRBD1 (6 bases). CDR3 length equals 13 residues. Trimming pared 4 bases from V and 4 bases from J, leaving 10 bases between. Germline CDR1 and CDR2: LGHDT and YNNKEL (reference sequence). The CDR3 DNA is TGTGCCAGCAGCCCAGGGGTAAGCTATGGCTACACCTTC. This sequence encodes CASSPGVSYGYTF.

The chain joins TRBV7-2 to TRBJ2-2, with 11 nucleotides matching TRBD2. The CDR3 runs 16 residues. Trimming cost V 4 bases and J 0 bases; bases outside gene matches: 1. Germline CDR1 reads SGHTA; CDR2 reads FQGNSA. CDR3 in amino acids: CASSWGLAANTGELFF. The DNA of the CDR3 is TGTGCCAGCAGCTGGGGACTAGCGGCGAACACCGGGGAGCTGTTTTTT.

J is TRBJ2-2 and V is TRBV3-1 (or the pseudogene TRBV3-2); 9 bases align to TRBD1. CDR1 LGHDT and CDR2 YNNKEL come from the germline V gene (reference sequence). V was clipped by 4 bases and J by 7 bases; unmatched bases: 10. The CDR3 spans 16 residues. As DNA, the CDR3 is TGTGCCAGCAGCCCTCGTTACAGGGGGCCGGTCGGGGAGCTGTTTTTT. Translated: CASSPRYRGPVGELFF.

The genes are TRBV5-1 and TRBJ2-5; 7 positions match TRBD2. CDR1 SGHRS and CDR2 YFSETQ come from the germline V gene. Unmatched junction bases numbered 12, after V lost 4 bases and J lost 3 bases. This CDR3 has 16 amino acids. CDR3 residues: CASSPRGAGSKETQYF. CDR3 coding DNA: TGCGCCAGCAGCCCTCGCGGAGCGGGGAGTAAAGAGACCCAGTACTTC.

J is TRBJ2-1 and V is TRBV28; TRBD1 or TRBD2 may be the D gene (5 bases each). The germline CDR1 and CDR2 sequences are MDHEN and SYDVKM. This CDR3 spans 15 amino acids. With 4 bases removed from V and 7 bases from J, the gap between germline ends came to 17 bases. The CDR3 DNA reads TGTGCCAGCAGTTCCGGGGACGGGATGTCAAATGAGCAGTTCTTC. Protein sequence: CASSSGDGMSNEQFF.

V and J are TRBV6-1 and TRBJ1-5; D not resolved. The germline CDR1 and CDR2 sequences are MNHNS and SASEGT. The CDR3 covers 17 residues. The ends were cut back, 2 bases at V and 6 bases at J, with 20 bases in the middle. CDR3 bases: TGTGCCAGCAGTGAAACGGTCACGGCTCGGCGGGGTCAGCCCCAGCATTTT. It codes for CASSETVTARRGQPQHF.

This chain links TRBV19 with TRBJ2-1; D gene unclear. CDR1 LNHDA and CDR2 SQIVND come from the germline V gene (reference sequence). The CDR3 extends over 14 amino acids. Trimming removed 1 base at V and 2 bases at J, with 6 bases between. The CDR3 loop is CASSIGKTYNEQFF. The CDR3 bases are TGTGCCAGTAGTATAGGTAAAACCTACAATGAGCAGTTCTTC.

This clone was recorded once. The chain combines TRBV29-1 with TRBJ2-5; no reliable D call. CDR1 is SQVTM and CDR2 is ANQGSEA in the germline V gene. The CDR3 has 10 residues. V lost 7 bases and J 1 base, leaving 4 bases between the germline ends. The DNA of the CDR3 is TGCAGCGGGGCCCAAGAGACCCAGTACTTC. The encoded protein is CSGAQETQYF.